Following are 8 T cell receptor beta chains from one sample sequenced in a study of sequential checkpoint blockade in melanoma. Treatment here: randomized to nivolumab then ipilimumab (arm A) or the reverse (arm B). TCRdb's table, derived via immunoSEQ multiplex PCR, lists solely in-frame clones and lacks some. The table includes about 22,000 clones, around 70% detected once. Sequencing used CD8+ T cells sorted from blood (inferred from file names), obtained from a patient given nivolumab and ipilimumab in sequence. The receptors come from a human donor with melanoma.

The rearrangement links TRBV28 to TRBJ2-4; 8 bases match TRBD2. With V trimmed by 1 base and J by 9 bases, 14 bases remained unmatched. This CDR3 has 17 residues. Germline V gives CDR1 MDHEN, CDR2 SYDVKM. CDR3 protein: CASSLSYRAGGPTIQYF. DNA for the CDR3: TGTGCCAGCAGTTTATCTTACCGGGCGGGGGGCCCCACCATTCAGTACTTC.

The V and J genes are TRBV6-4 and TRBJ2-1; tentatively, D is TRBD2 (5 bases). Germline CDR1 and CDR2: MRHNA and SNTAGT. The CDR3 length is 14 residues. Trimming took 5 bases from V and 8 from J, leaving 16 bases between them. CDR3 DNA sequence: TGTGCCAGCAGTCCGGGATGGTCCGCCTATGAGCAGTTCTTC. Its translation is CASSPGWSAYEQFF.

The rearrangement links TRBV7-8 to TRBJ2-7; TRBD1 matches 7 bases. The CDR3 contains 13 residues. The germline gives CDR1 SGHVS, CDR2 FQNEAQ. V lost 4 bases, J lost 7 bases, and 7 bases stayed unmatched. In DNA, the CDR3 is TGTGCCAGCAGCTCTGGACAGGAGGAAGAGCAGTACTTC. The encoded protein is CASSSGQEEEQYF.

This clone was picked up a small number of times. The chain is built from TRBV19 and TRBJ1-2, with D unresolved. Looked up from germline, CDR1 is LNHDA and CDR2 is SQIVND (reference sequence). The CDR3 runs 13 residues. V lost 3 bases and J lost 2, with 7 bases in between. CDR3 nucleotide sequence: TGTGCCAGTAGTATTTCGTCGAACTATGGCTACACCTTC. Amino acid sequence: CASSISSNYGYTF.

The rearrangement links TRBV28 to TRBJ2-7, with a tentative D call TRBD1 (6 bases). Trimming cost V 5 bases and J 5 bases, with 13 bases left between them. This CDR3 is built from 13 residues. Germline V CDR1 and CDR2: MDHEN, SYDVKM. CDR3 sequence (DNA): TGTGCCAGCAGTCTAATCTGGGGGCACGAGCAGTACGTC. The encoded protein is CASSLIWGHEQYV.

The CDR3 sequence: CASSLGRAGYTF. The CDR3 region has the DNA TGTGCCAGCAGCTTAGGCAGGGCTGGCTACACCTTC. The J gene is TRBJ1-2, the V gene TRBV11-2, with a possible D match to TRBD1 (5 bases). CDR1 and CDR2 from the germline V gene are SGHAT and FQNNGV. There are 12 residues in the CDR3. The ends were cut back, 1 base at V and 7 bases at J, with 7 bases in the middle.

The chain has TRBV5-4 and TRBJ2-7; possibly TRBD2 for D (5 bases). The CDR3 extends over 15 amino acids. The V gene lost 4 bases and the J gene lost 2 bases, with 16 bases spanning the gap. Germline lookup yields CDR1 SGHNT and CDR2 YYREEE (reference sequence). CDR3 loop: CASSQEESSPYEQYF. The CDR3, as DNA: TGTGCCAGCAGCCAAGAGGAGTCTAGCCCCTACGAGCAGTACTTC.

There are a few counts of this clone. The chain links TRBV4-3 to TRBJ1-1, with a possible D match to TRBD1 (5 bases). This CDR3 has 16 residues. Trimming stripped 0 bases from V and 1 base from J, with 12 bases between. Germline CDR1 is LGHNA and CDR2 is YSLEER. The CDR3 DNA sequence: TGCGCCAGCAGCCAAGACGGCGGGGCCCCGAACACTGAAGCTTTCTTT. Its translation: CASSQDGGAPNTEAFF.